The clone carrying this TCR beta chain was observed at least ten times. V was cut by 0 bases and J by 2 bases, with 12 bases left in between. The CDR3 length is 15 residues. Germline V gives CDR1 SGHRS, CDR2 YFSETQ. TCRdb recomputed calls from the 5' RACE reads with MiXCR, one row per CDR3 protein. The repertoire includes some 250,000 distinct CDR3 sequences, approximately 12% of them detected once, and less than 7% sits in the top ten. These data are taken from a study of CD8 T cells in ankylosing spondylitis. Sequences were obtained from blood, either unsorted or a sorted T cell fraction (not recorded which). The chain is built from TRBV5-1 and TRBJ2-7, with no clear D. The clonotype comes from a male donor with ankylosing spondylitis or in good health (not recorded which). CDR3 nucleotide sequence: TGCGCCAGCAGCTTGGTCTTGGGAATGACCTACGAGCAGTACTTC. Its protein product is CASSLVLGMTYEQYF.